This T cell receptor (beta chain) appears in the sequencing data of a study of vaccination effects on CD4 cells after COVID-19. The study, taken as a whole, reports: The study, lacking early post-infection timepoints, had few convalescent patients. Cross-reactivity toward common cold coronaviruses was confined to only 1 of 255 vaccine-induced clones in healthy vaccinees.

As to this clone: No antigen is known for it.

TCRdb's copy holds only in-frame clones and misses some; the assay was immunoSEQ multiplex PCR. This table holds approximately 76,000 clones, under 80% found once. ViraFEST assay sequencing came after antigen-specific CD4+ T cells were expanded with viral peptide pools. The authors isolated CD4+ T cells after around 11 days of culture. Each vaccine recipient was nucleocapsid antibody negative and had no prior SARS-CoV-2 infection. The culture medium for some 2 million PBMC per well included 9.5 to 10 IU/ml IL-2 and around 9.9 ug/ml peptides. Half-medium changes using IL-2 medium occurred on days 3 and 7. The CDR3 sequence is 13 residues long. Germline V gene sequence: CDR1 MNHEY, CDR2 SMNVEV (reference sequence). The V gene lost 6 bases and the J gene lost 8 bases, with 16 bases spanning the gap.

Here the sequenced sample was CD4+ T cells from PBMCs cultured with SARS-CoV-2 spike peptides, taken before COVID-19 vaccination. The chain has TRBV27 and TRBJ1-2; no definite D call. This clonotype was obtained from a human donor who received a COVID-19 vaccine. The CDR3 sequence: CASRTRGVGGYTF. In DNA form, the CDR3 reads TGTGCCAGCAGAACCCGGGGTGTTGGGGGCTACACCTTC.